Listed below are T cell receptor beta chains from one sample, sequenced in a study of sequential checkpoint blockade in melanoma. TCRdb's table, derived via immunoSEQ multiplex PCR, lists solely in-frame clones and lacks some. The repertoire holds 5,000 to 6,500 clones, with roughly 17% as singletons. The sequencing used tumor tissue (inferred from file names), collected from a patient given nivolumab and ipilimumab in sequence. The receptor set was obtained from a human donor with melanoma. Each CDR3 is given with its conserved first and last residue. The D gene is left open where the match is weak. Size tells how often a clone was seen (once, few, many) or the class of an expanded clone, and some rows leave it out.

J gene	D gene	clone size	V gene	CDR3 protein	CDR3 DNA
TRBJ2-4	NA	few	TRBV6-8	CASSGTQGKNIQYF	TGTGCCAGCAGTGGGACCCAGGGCAAAAACATTCAGTACTTC
TRBJ2-7	TRBD2	medium-sized	TRBV11-3	CASSFGRGSYEQYF	TGTGCCAGCAGCTTCGGGAGGGGGTCCTACGAGCAGTACTTC
TRBJ2-1	TRBD2	NA	TRBV30	CAWSARGTSGRYNEQFF	TGTGCCTGGAGTGCTCGTGGGACTAGCGGGAGATACAATGAGCAGTTCTTC
TRBJ2-3	NA	NA	TRBV9	CASSAPISGGTDTQYF	TGTGCCAGCAGCGCTCCCATCTCAGGCGGCACAGATACGCAGTATTTT
TRBJ1-2	TRBD1	few	TRBV6-8	CASSRDRGYGYTF	TGTGCCAGCAGTCGAGACAGGGGGTATGGCTACACCTTC
TRBJ2-7	TRBD1	NA	TRBV14	CASGYSSGTGSYEQYF	TGTGCCAGCGGCTACTCCTCCGGGACAGGCTCCTACGAGCAGTACTTC
TRBJ2-7	NA	NA	TRBV28	CASSFPAGTYEQYF	TGTGCCAGCAGTTTTCCGGCGGGTACCTACGAGCAGTACTTC
TRBJ1-4	TRBD1	once	TRBV29-1	CSVEGTGGEKLFF	TGCAGCGTTGAAGGGACAGGAGGCGAAAAACTGTTTTTT
TRBJ1-6	NA	NA	TRBV28	CASSFLVLLGDNSPLHF	TGTGCCAGCAGTTTTTTAGTGCTTTTGGGAGATAATTCACCCCTCCACTTT
TRBJ2-3	TRBD2	few	TRBV6-8	CASSYPRASGLGTQYF	TGTGCCAGCAGTTACCCCCGGGCTAGCGGGCTGGGTACGCAGTATTTT
TRBJ2-5	TRBD2	few	TRBV6-8	CASSYGTSSNVGTQYF	TGTGCCAGCAGTTACGGGACTAGCTCCAATGTTGGGACCCAGTACTTC
TRBJ1-2	NA	once	TRBV19	CASTGTRYGYTF	TGTGCCAGTACGGGCACCCGCTATGGCTACACCTTC
TRBJ1-4	TRBD1	NA	TRBV7-1	CASSLRQGEKLFF	TGTGCCAGCAGCCTCCGACAGGGGGAAAAACTGTTTTTT
TRBJ2-2	NA	few	TRBV19	CASSTRTVNTGELFF	TGTGCCAGTAGTACCCGGACAGTAAACACCGGGGAGCTGTTTTTT
TRBJ2-7	NA	few	TRBV28	CASSLLTRAGEQYF	TGTGCCAGCAGTTTGCTCACCCGGGCGGGAGAGCAGTACTTC
TRBJ2-1	TRBD2	medium-sized	TRBV9	CASSRTTSPNNEQFF	TGTGCCAGCAGCCGGACGACTAGCCCTAACAATGAGCAGTTCTTC
TRBJ2-3	NA	few	TRBV11-3	CASSSGGGVADTQYF	TGTGCCAGCAGCTCGGGGGGCGGGGTCGCAGATACGCAGTATTTT
TRBJ2-4	TRBD2	NA	TRBV11-3	CASSPRTSQNIQYF	TGTGCCAGCAGCCCCCGGACTAGTCAAAACATTCAGTACTTC
TRBJ2-7	TRBD2	few	TRBV28	CASRPPSGGVEQYF	TGTGCCAGCAGACCCCCTAGCGGGGGTGTCGAGCAGTACTTC
TRBJ2-1	NA	medium-sized	TRBV12-2	CASYGPDRGFHEQFF	TGTGCCAGTTACGGTCCGGACCGGGGATTCCATGAGCAGTTCTTC
TRBJ2-1	TRBD1	medium-sized	TRBV11-3	CASSQGTGPYNEQFF	TGTGCCAGCAGCCAAGGGACAGGGCCCTACAATGAGCAGTTCTTC
TRBJ1-3	NA	few	TRBV9	CASSAKGLISGNTIYF	TGTGCCAGCAGCGCCAAAGGACTTATCTCTGGAAACACCATATATTTT
TRBJ1-5	NA	few	TRBV28	CASSYFRRAQPQHF	TGTGCCAGCAGTTATTTCCGGAGAGCTCAGCCCCAGCATTTT
TRBJ1-3	NA	NA	TRBV11-3	CASSLRGTQFTSANTIYF	TGTGCCAGCAGCTTGCGGGGGACCCAATTTACCTCTGCTAACACCATATATTTT
TRBJ2-5	NA	medium-sized	TRBV19	CASSIYGVGAQYF	TGTGCCAGTAGTATTTACGGGGTCGGGGCCCAGTACTTC
TRBJ2-5	NA	NA	TRBV5-1	CASSLEGVARETQYF	TGCGCCAGCAGCTTGGAAGGGGTGGCGCGGGAGACCCAGTACTTC
TRBJ2-7	TRBD2	few	TRBV10-3	CAISESRQAGAITTSSYEQYF	TGTGCCATCAGTGAGTCGAGGCAAGCGGGGGCGATTACTACAAGCTCCTACGAGCAGTACTTC
TRBJ2-3	NA	NA	TRBV18	CASSPRLGTLSDTQYF	TGTGCCAGCTCACCAAGGTTAGGGACCCTCTCAGATACGCAGTATTTT
TRBJ1-2	NA	few	TRBV6-8	CASSGLRDILERNYGYTF	TGTGCCAGCAGTGGCCTCCGGGACATCCTCGAGCGGAACTATGGCTACACCTTC
TRBJ1-1	NA	NA	TRBV9	CASSEKPGNTEAFF	TGTGCCAGCAGTGAAAAGCCAGGAAACACTGAAGCTTTCTTT
TRBJ2-7	TRBD1	few	TRBV9	CASSGQGAYEQYF	TGTGCCAGCAGCGGACAGGGGGCCTACGAGCAGTACTTC
TRBJ2-3	TRBD2	large	TRBV25-1	CASSLGTSGYPSTDTQYF	TGTGCCAGCAGTCTCGGGACTAGCGGGTACCCTAGCACAGATACGCAGTATTTT
TRBJ1-2	NA	medium-sized	TRBV9	CASSVAQNYGYTF	TGTGCCAGCAGCGTAGCACAAAACTATGGCTACACCTTC
TRBJ2-2	NA	NA	TRBV29-1	CSVAPPGGTGELFF	TGCAGCGTTGCCCCACCTGGGGGCACCGGGGAGCTGTTTTTT
TRBJ2-3	NA	NA	TRBV18	CASSPSNRESTDTQYF	TGTGCCAGCTCACCCTCAAACAGGGAAAGCACAGATACGCAGTATTTT
TRBJ2-3	TRBD1	medium-sized	TRBV14	CASSFTGTATPTQYF	TGTGCCAGCAGTTTTACCGGGACAGCAACCCCTACGCAGTATTTT
TRBJ2-7	TRBD2	NA	TRBV18	CASSPRASGGPSEQYF	TGTGCCAGCTCACCCAGGGCTAGCGGGGGTCCCTCCGAGCAGTACTTC
TRBJ1-2	NA	NA	TRBV6-4	CASRGTYGYTF	TGTGCCAGCAGAGGGACCTATGGCTACACCTTC
TRBJ1-6	NA	few	TRBV1	CASSQDRGFTGSPLHF	TGCGCCAGCAGCCAAGATCGAGGGTTTACGGGTTCACCCCTCCACTTT
TRBJ1-2	TRBD1	many	TRBV11-3	CASSKGQGAWGYTF	TGTGCCAGCAGCAAAGGGCAGGGGGCCTGGGGCTACACCTTC
TRBJ1-2	TRBD1	NA	TRBV11-3	CASSQAGQQSNYGYTF	TGTGCCAGCAGCCAAGCGGGACAGCAATCTAACTATGGCTACACCTTC
TRBJ2-5	TRBD2	many	TRBV11-3	CASSPPGPSGYQETQYF	TGTGCCAGCAGCCCACCCGGCCCTAGCGGGTACCAAGAGACCCAGTACTTC
TRBJ1-2	NA	few	TRBV12-5	CASEDTGTMTVGYTF	TGTGCCAGCGAGGATACCGGGACAATGACAGTTGGCTACACCTTC
TRBJ2-4	NA	medium-sized	TRBV15	CATSRSGRSNIQYF	TGTGCCACCAGCAGGTCAGGGCGTTCAAACATTCAGTACTTC
TRBJ1-1	NA	many	TRBV6-8	CASSHTPGHPNTEAFF	TGTGCCAGCAGTCATACTCCGGGACACCCGAACACTGAAGCTTTCTTT
TRBJ2-6	NA	NA	TRBV6-8	CAHGKAGSGANVLTF	TGTGCCCACGGCAAAGCAGGCTCTGGGGCCAACGTCCTGACTTTC
TRBJ1-5	NA	NA	TRBV28	CASSRLRGPQHF	TGTGCCAGCAGCCGCTTGCGGGGGCCCCAGCATTTT
TRBJ2-7	NA	many	TRBV11-3	CASSPGTGGYEQYF	TGTGCCAGCAGCCCAGGGACCGGCGGCTACGAGCAGTACTTC
TRBJ2-1	NA	NA	TRBV9	CASSVVGDPRHQRHEQFF	TGTGCCAGCAGCGTAGTGGGGGACCCACGCCATCAGAGGCATGAGCAGTTCTTC
TRBJ2-7	TRBD2	few	TRBV7-6	CASNQPGTSSYEQYF	TGTGCCAGCAACCAACCCGGGACTAGCTCCTACGAGCAGTACTTC
TRBJ1-1	NA	few	TRBV6-8	CASSYAAVLGEAFF	TGTGCCAGCAGTTACGCAGCGGTTCTCGGTGAAGCTTTCTTT
TRBJ1-6	TRBD1	medium-sized	TRBV4-1	CASSQGPTVTGVGNSPLHF	TGCGCCAGCAGCCAAGGACCGACCGTGACAGGGGTCGGGAATTCACCCCTCCACTTT
TRBJ2-3	TRBD2	NA	TRBV19	CASSIALEVLAGPTDTQYF	TGTGCCAGTAGTATAGCACTGGAAGTCCTAGCGGGACCCACAGATACGCAGTATTTT